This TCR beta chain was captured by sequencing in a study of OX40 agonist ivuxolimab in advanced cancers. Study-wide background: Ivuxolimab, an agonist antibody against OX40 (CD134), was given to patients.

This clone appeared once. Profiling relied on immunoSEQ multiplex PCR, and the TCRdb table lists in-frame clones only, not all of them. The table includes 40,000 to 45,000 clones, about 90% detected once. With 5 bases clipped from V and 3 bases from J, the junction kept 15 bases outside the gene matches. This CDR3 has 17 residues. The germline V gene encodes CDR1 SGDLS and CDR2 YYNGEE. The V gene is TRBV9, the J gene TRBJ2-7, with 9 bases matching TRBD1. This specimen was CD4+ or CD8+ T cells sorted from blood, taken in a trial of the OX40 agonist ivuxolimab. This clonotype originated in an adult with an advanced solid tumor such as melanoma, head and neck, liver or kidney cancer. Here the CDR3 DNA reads TGTGCCAGCAGTGACGTAGAGTGGGGACAGGGATTCTACGAGCAGTACTTC. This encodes CASSDVEWGQGFYEQYF.